A single sample is the source of the 2 T cell receptor beta chains below, sequenced in a study of identical twins. TCRdb reprocessed the 5' RACE reads with MiXCR, giving one entry per CDR3 protein. The sample has 690,000 or so distinct CDR3 sequences; around 5.7% are singletons. Source material: naive T cells sorted from blood. These receptors originate from a man aged 18 to 29 in good health.

This clonotype has at least ten counts. The rearrangement joins TRBV2 to TRBJ2-7; D remains unclear. The V and J ends lost 7 bases and 4 bases respectively, with 8 bases between them. The CDR3 is made up of 11 amino acids. From germline, CDR1 is SNHLY and CDR2 FYNNEI. CDR3 residues: CASILAYEQYF. As DNA, the CDR3 is TGTGCCAGCATTCTCGCATACGAGCAGTACTTC.

This clonotype has at least ten counts. This sequence joins TRBV12-3 or TRBV12-4 and TRBJ2-5; D may match TRBD1 or TRBD2 (6 bases each). V was trimmed by 6 bases and J by 5 bases, leaving 22 bases between them. The length of the CDR3 is 16 residues. In DNA form, the CDR3 reads TGTGCCAGCAGCCTGACCAGGGACACCGCGGGGGAGACCCAGTACTTC. The encoded protein is CASSLTRDTAGETQYF.